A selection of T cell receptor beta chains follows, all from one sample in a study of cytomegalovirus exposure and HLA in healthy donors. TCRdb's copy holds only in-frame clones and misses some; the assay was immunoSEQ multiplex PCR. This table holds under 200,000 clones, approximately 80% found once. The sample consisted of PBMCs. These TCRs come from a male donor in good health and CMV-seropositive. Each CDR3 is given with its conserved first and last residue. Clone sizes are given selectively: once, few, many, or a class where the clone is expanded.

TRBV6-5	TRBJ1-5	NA	CASSYVGGPQHF
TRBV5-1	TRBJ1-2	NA	CASSLAHQLESYTF
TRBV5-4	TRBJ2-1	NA	CASRRTSGYNEQFF
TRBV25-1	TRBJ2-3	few	CASSVGTSGEADTQYF
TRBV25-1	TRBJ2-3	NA	CASSEGLAHTDTQYF
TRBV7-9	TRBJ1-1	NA	CSSSSETGVNTEAFF
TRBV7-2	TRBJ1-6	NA	CASSLGGRNSPLHF
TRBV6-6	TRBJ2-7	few	CASSYRREGLHEQYF
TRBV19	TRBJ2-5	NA	CASSMGLANQETQYF
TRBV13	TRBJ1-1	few	CASSLGVNTEAFF
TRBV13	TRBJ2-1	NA	CASSLLRENEQFF
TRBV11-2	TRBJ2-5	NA	CASSLVWGQGTIQETQYF
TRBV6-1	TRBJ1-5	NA	CASSEVGGGTGEHF
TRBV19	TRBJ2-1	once	CASSPPGQGYSEQFF
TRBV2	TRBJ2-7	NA	CASSESGEQYF
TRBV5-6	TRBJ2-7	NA	CASSLGQSYEQYF
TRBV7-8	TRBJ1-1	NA	CASSWGRGNRDTEAFF
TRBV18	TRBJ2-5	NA	CASSPSREETQYF
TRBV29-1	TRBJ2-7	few	CSVWSGGLYEQYF
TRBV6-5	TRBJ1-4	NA	CASSPYGSSNEKLFF
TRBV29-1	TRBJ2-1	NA	CSTRTDNEQFF
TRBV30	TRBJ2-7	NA	CAWSVASRYEQYF
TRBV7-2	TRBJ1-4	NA	CASSSQGGYDEKLFF
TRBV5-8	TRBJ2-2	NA	CASSLLVRSGELFF
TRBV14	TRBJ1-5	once	CASSQEGSYSNQPQHF
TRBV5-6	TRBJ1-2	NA	CASSLPPGNGYTF
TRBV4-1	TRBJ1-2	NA	CASSHIIPGQGGHYGYTF
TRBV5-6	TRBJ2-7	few	CASSQPGLGYEQYF